The 27 T cell receptor beta chains in this list originate from one sample, sequenced in a study of blood T cell repertoires in COVID-19. Only in-frame clones appear in the TCRdb table, and some are missing; sequencing was by immunoSEQ multiplex PCR. The sample records about 120,000 clones, roughly 79% being singletons. Sequenced input: peripheral blood. The receptors here all came from a man in his 70s with acute or convalescent COVID-19.

V usage is TRBV9 and J usage is TRBJ1-3; perhaps TRBD1 as D (5 bases). This CDR3 spans 15 amino acids. The germline V and J ends were trimmed by 0 bases and 3 bases, with 10 bases remaining between them. Germline V gives CDR1 SGDLS, CDR2 YYNGEE. The CDR3 sequence is CASSVDGGRGNTIYF. The CDR3 DNA reads TGTGCCAGCAGCGTAGACGGGGGTCGTGGAAACACCATATATTTT.

For this clone: Other DNA sequences from this sample encode an identical CDR3 as well. The rearrangement links TRBV9 to TRBJ1-2; D might be TRBD1 (5 bases). In germline, CDR1 is SGDLS, CDR2 YYNGEE. The V and J ends lost 0 bases and 0 bases respectively, with 9 bases between them. This CDR3 is 15 amino acids long. The CDR3 DNA follows: TGTGCCAGCAGCGTAGGATCAGGGACTAACTATGGCTACACCTTC. It is translated as CASSVGSGTNYGYTF.

The chain uses TRBV14 and TRBJ1-2; D call uncertain. In germline, CDR1 is SGHDN, CDR2 FVKESK. The CDR3 length is 17 residues. Trimming left V 0 bases short and J 2 bases short, with 16 bases between. The CDR3 loop is CASSQDLGGDGNYGYTF. The DNA for the CDR3 is TGTGCCAGCAGCCAAGATCTAGGAGGAGATGGAAACTATGGCTACACCTTC. Full variable domain (missing parts from reference TRBV14 and TRBJ1-2): EAGVTQFPSHSVIEKGQTVTLRCDPISGHDNLYWYRRVMGKEIKFLLHFVKESKQDESGMPNNRFLAERTGGTYSTLKVQPAELEDSGVYFCASSQDLGGDGNYGYTFGSGTRLTVV.

The rearrangement links TRBV6-2 or TRBV6-3 to TRBJ1-1; 7 bases fit TRBD1. With 5 bases clipped from V and 0 bases from J, the junction kept 3 bases outside the gene matches. The germline CDR1 and CDR2 sequences are MNHEY and SVGEGT. This CDR3 comprises 14 residues. CDR3 region: CASSLGQVNTEAFF. The CDR3, as DNA: TGTGCCAGCAGTCTAGGACAGGTGAACACTGAAGCTTTCTTT.

The chain recombines TRBV12-3 or TRBV12-4 with TRBJ1-2, with 8 bases aligning to TRBD1. The ends lost 9 bases at V and 0 bases at J; junction bases unmatched: 3. The CDR3 contains 13 residues. The CDR3 loop reads CARMDRANYGYTF. In DNA, the CDR3 is TGTGCCAGGATGGACAGGGCTAACTATGGCTACACCTTC.

The chain recombines TRBV11-2 with TRBJ1-5; D unresolved. The CDR3 extends over 13 amino acids. Per germline, CDR1 SGHAT and CDR2 FQNNGV. The ends were cut back, 0 bases at V and 7 bases at J, with 7 bases in the middle. This chain's CDR3 is CASSLDGGQPQHF. The CDR3 DNA is TGTGCCAGCAGCTTAGATGGAGGCCAGCCCCAGCATTTT.

The chain couples TRBV10-3 to TRBJ1-4; tentatively, D is TRBD1 (5 bases). V shed 3 bases and J shed 6 bases, with 11 bases lying between them. This CDR3 region has 14 residues. Germline V gene lookup returns CDR1 ENHRY and CDR2 SYGVKD. CDR3 sequence reads: CAISDGGTDEKLFF. The DNA for the CDR3 is TGTGCCATCAGTGACGGGGGAACGGATGAAAAACTGTTTTTT.

The genes are TRBV19 and TRBJ2-5, with 7 bases lining up with TRBD1. Looked up from germline, CDR1 is LNHDA and CDR2 is SQIVND (reference sequence). This CDR3 is built from 15 residues. Trimming removed 4 bases from V and 0 bases from J; junction bases left unmatched: 5. As DNA, the CDR3 is TGTGCCAGTAGTACCCACAGGGGTTACCAAGAGACCCAGTACTTC. As protein: CASSTHRGYQETQYF.

This clone has just one count. The rearrangement joins TRBV6-1 to TRBJ2-2, with D maybe TRBD1 (6 bases). Germline values: CDR1 MNHNS, CDR2 SASEGT. Trimming shortened V by 1 base and J by 0 bases, and 15 bases separated the two germline ends. The length of the CDR3 is 18 residues. Here the CDR3 DNA reads TGTGCCAGCAGTGAAGTGGGACACCAACACGCGAACACCGGGGAGCTGTTTTTT. This encodes CASSEVGHQHANTGELFF.

This clone was seen a few times. V usage is TRBV7-9 and J usage is TRBJ1-2; possibly TRBD1 for D (5 bases). The CDR3 is made up of 13 amino acids. Germline V gives CDR1 SEHNR, CDR2 FQNEAQ (reference sequence). Trimming cost V 5 bases and J 2 bases, with 9 bases left between them. The CDR3 region is CASSPQGNYGYTF. As DNA, the CDR3 is TGTGCCAGCAGCCCCCAGGGAAACTATGGCTACACCTTC. Filled out from reference TRBV7-9 and TRBJ1-2, the complete variable domain reads DTGVSQNPRHKITKRGQNVTFRCDPISEHNRLYWYRQTLGQGPEFLTYFQNEAQLEKSRLLSDRFSAERPKGSFSTLEIQRTEQGDSAMYLCASSPQGNYGYTFGSGTRLTVV.

The V call is TRBV11-3, the J call TRBJ2-7, with D possibly TRBD1 on 6 matching bases. The germline CDR1 and CDR2 sequences are SGHNT and YENEEA. V lost 1 base to trimming and J lost 0 bases, with 10 bases between them. CDR3 length equals 15 residues. CDR3 in amino acids: CASSLVDRSSYEQYF. CDR3 DNA: TGTGCCAGCAGCTTAGTCGACAGGAGCTCCTACGAGCAGTACTTC.

This clone was recorded many times. The chain uses TRBV18 and TRBJ1-3; TRBD1 matches at 10 bases. The CDR3 has 14 amino acids. J lost 3 bases, V lost 4 bases, and 0 bases had no gene match. In germline, CDR1 is KGHSH, CDR2 LQKENI. The CDR3: CASSRDRGGNTIYF. In nucleotides, the CDR3 is TGTGCCAGCTCACGGGACAGGGGTGGAAACACCATATATTTT.

This clone was recorded once. The chain joins TRBV24-1 to TRBJ2-5, with TRBD2 matching over 7 bases. CDR1 and CDR2 (germline): KGHDR, SFDVKD. The CDR3 is 15 amino acids. The V gene end was trimmed by 2 bases and the J gene end by 5 bases; junction bases not matched to a gene: 7. CDR3 in DNA: TGTGCCACCAGTGATTCCTGGGGGGGATCGGAGACCCAGTACTTC. Translation: CATSDSWGGSETQYF.

The chain carries TRBV3-1 (or the pseudogene TRBV3-2) and TRBJ1-4; TRBD1 matches at 12 bases. The V and J ends lost 2 bases and 8 bases, in that order; junction bases with no gene match: 6. Germline values: CDR1 LGHDT, CDR2 YNNKEL (reference sequence). CDR3 length: 16 residues. The CDR3: CASSQSIGTGGEKLFF. CDR3 nucleotide sequence: TGTGCCAGCAGCCAATCTATCGGGACAGGGGGCGAAAAACTGTTTTTT.

This clone was detected only once. V is TRBV5-1 and J is TRBJ2-7; the D gene is possibly TRBD1 (6 bases). This CDR3 contains 14 residues. CDR1 is SGHRS, CDR2 YFSETQ, per germline. Trimming stripped 1 base from V and 2 bases from J, with 10 bases between. In nucleotides, the CDR3 is TGCGCCAGCAGCTTGAGGGACACTGCCTACGAGCAGTACTTC. Protein sequence: CASSLRDTAYEQYF.

The rearrangement links TRBV7-3 to TRBJ1-2; D perhaps matches TRBD1 (5 bases). V was shortened by 5 bases and J by 2 bases, with 9 bases between the two germline ends. Germline CDR1 is SGHTA and CDR2 is FQGTGA. This CDR3 region has 13 residues. The DNA for the CDR3 is TGTGCCAGCAGCGCCAGGGCCAACTATGGCTACACCTTC. Its protein is CASSARANYGYTF.

This chain joins TRBV5-1 and TRBJ2-3; TRBD1 aligns across 9 bases. The CDR3 covers 16 residues. Trimming cost V 3 bases and J 2 bases; bases outside gene matches: 7. Germline assignment: CDR1 SGHRS and CDR2 YFSETQ. CDR3 loop: CASSSGQGRATDTQYF. The CDR3, as DNA: TGCGCCAGCAGCTCCGGACAGGGGCGGGCCACAGATACGCAGTATTTT.

The rearrangement joins TRBV27 to TRBJ1-2; 7 positions match TRBD1. The CDR3 covers 12 residues. Germline V gene lookup returns CDR1 MNHEY and CDR2 SMNVEV (reference sequence). V was pared by 3 bases and J by 9 bases, with 4 bases of the junction left unmatched. The CDR3 DNA reads TGTGCCAGCAGTTTTGAGGGGGCGAGCTACACCTTC. It codes for CASSFEGASYTF.

In this sample, this clone turned up once. This chain links TRBV14 with TRBJ2-1; maybe TRBD1 (6 bases). This CDR3 is 14 amino acids long. V was pared by 3 bases and J by 4 bases, with 10 bases between. CDR1 and CDR2 (germline): SGHDN, FVKESK. The CDR3 loop reads CASSQATGYNEQFF. The CDR3 bases are TGTGCCAGCAGCCAGGCCACAGGGTACAATGAGCAGTTCTTC.

The chain links TRBV6-1 to TRBJ1-6; no definite D call. CDR1 and CDR2 from the germline V gene are MNHNS and SASEGT. CDR3 size: 15 residues. The germline V and J ends were trimmed by 3 bases and 0 bases, with 6 bases remaining between them. Here the CDR3 DNA reads TGTGCCAGCAGTGAGAAGAGCTCCTATAATTCACCCCTCCACTTT. Its translation is CASSEKSSYNSPLHF.

This clone appeared a single time. This chain uses TRBV12-3 or TRBV12-4 with TRBJ1-5, with TRBD1 matching over 7 bases. This CDR3 spans 13 amino acids. The J segment lost 6 bases and the V segment lost 5 bases, leaving 4 bases of the junction unmatched. The CDR3 nucleotides read TGTGCCAGCAGTCGACAGGGAGTTCAGCCCCAGCATTTT. Translated: CASSRQGVQPQHF.

The chain couples TRBV9 to TRBJ1-6; 8 nucleotides align to TRBD1. CDR1 is SGDLS, CDR2 YYNGEE, per germline. V dropped 4 bases and J dropped 4; count of bases not matched to a gene: 10. The CDR3 is 17 amino acids. The CDR3 reads CASSPSGGAYYNSPLHF. CDR3 sequence (DNA): TGTGCCAGCAGCCCTTCAGGGGGCGCATATTATAATTCACCCCTCCACTTT.

The rearrangement links TRBV5-1 to TRBJ2-7; perhaps TRBD1 as D (5 bases). CDR3 length: 14 amino acids. Germline CDR1 is SGHRS and CDR2 is YFSETQ. Trimming took off 3 bases at V and 6 bases at J, with 16 bases between the two ends. The CDR3 is CASSWGPRSSEQYF. CDR3 nucleotide sequence: TGCGCCAGCAGCTGGGGCCCTAGATCGTCCGAGCAGTACTTC.

This rearrangement joins TRBV6-2 or TRBV6-3 to TRBJ1-1, with 7 positions matching TRBD1. CDR3 size: 16 residues. With V trimmed by 0 bases and J by 3 bases, 7 bases remained unmatched. Germline CDR1 MNHEY, CDR2 SVGEGT. CDR3 DNA: TGTGCCAGCAGTTACTCGGGCAGGGGGTTGGACACTGAAGCTTTCTTT. This sequence encodes CASSYSGRGLDTEAFF.

The chain links TRBV2 to TRBJ1-1; D perhaps matches TRBD1 (5 bases). Germline V gene sequence: CDR1 SNHLY, CDR2 FYNNEI. Between the trimmed V and J ends, which lost 5 bases and 4 bases, there was a span of 8 bases. The CDR3 is 12 residues long. CDR3 residues: CASSSGFTEAFF. CDR3 sequence (DNA): TGTGCCAGCAGTTCAGGGTTCACTGAAGCTTTCTTT.

This sequence joins TRBV18 and TRBJ1-5, with a possible D match to TRBD1 (6 bases). The germline V gene has CDR1 KGHSH and CDR2 LQKENI. This CDR3 has 16 amino acids. The V and J ends lost 2 bases and 0 bases respectively, with 11 bases between them. The CDR3 sequence is CASSPSQGNSNQPQHF. CDR3 sequence (DNA): TGTGCCAGCTCACCAAGCCAGGGGAATAGCAATCAGCCCCAGCATTTT.

The chain is built from TRBV5-1 and TRBJ1-2; perhaps TRBD1 as D (6 bases). Trimming removed 0 bases from V and 6 bases from J, with 12 bases in between. The CDR3 extends over 14 amino acids. Germline-derived CDR1 and CDR2 are SGHRS and YFSETQ. CDR3 residues: CASSLGTGSHGYTF. CDR3 coding DNA: TGCGCCAGCAGCTTGGGTACAGGGTCTCATGGCTACACCTTC. Looking up the rest from reference TRBV5-1 and TRBJ1-2 gives the full variable domain: KAGVTQTPRYLIKTRGQQVTLSCSPISGHRSVSWYQQTPGQGLQFLFEYFSETQRNKGNFPGRFSGRQFSNSRSEMNVSTLELGDSALYLCASSLGTGSHGYTFGSGTRLTVV.